A single sample is the source of the 7 T cell receptor beta chains below, sequenced in a study of cytomegalovirus exposure and HLA in healthy donors. Generated by immunoSEQ multiplex PCR, the TCRdb table keeps only in-frame clones and is missing some. The sample consists of fewer than 200,000 clones, around 85% of them appearing once. The sequencing sample was made of PBMCs. The receptors stem from a man younger than 35 in good health and CMV-seropositive.

This clone turned up a few times. The V and J genes are TRBV29-1 and TRBJ2-7; D may be TRBD1 (6 bases). Deletions cut 4 bases from V and 5 bases from J, with 15 bases between. There are 13 residues in the CDR3. Germline CDR1 SQVTM, CDR2 ANQGSEA. The CDR3 DNA follows: TGCAGCGTTGCAGAAGGGGGAAGGGACGAGCAGTACTTC. Amino acid sequence: CSVAEGGRDEQYF.

This clone was seen more than once but under ten times. The chain has TRBV5-1 and TRBJ2-2; D gene unclear. The CDR3 has 12 amino acids. Germline-derived CDR1 and CDR2 are SGHRS and YFSETQ. Trimming stripped 6 bases from V and 6 bases from J, with 9 bases between. The CDR3 DNA reads as TGCGCCAGCATTGACACGTCCGGGGAGCTGTTTTTT. Residues: CASIDTSGELFF.

This chain uses TRBV9 with TRBJ2-3, with D maybe TRBD1 (6 bases). The germline V gene has CDR1 SGDLS and CDR2 YYNGEE. The V gene lost 5 bases and the J gene lost 2 bases, with 12 bases spanning the gap. The length of the CDR3 is 14 residues. As DNA, the CDR3 is TGTGCCAGCAGGACAGGCGCTGACACAGATACGCAGTATTTT. This translates into CASRTGADTDTQYF. Full variable domain (outside the CDR3, taken from reference TRBV9 and TRBJ2-3): DSGVTQTPKHLITATGQRVTLRCSPRSGDLSVYWYQQSLDQGLQFLIQYYNGEERAKGNILERFSAQQFPDLHSELNLSSLELGDSALYFCASRTGADTDTQYFGPGTRLTVL.

This rearrangement joins TRBV19 to TRBJ2-1, with D perhaps TRBD2 (6 bases). The V gene lost 5 bases and the J gene lost 5 bases, with 16 bases spanning the gap. This CDR3 has 15 residues. Germline V gene data show CDR1 as LNHDA and CDR2 as SQIVND (reference sequence). CDR3: CASSVLATRHNEQFF. The CDR3 DNA reads as TGTGCCAGTAGTGTTCTAGCGACTCGACACAATGAGCAGTTCTTC.

This clone appeared once. The chain is built from TRBV6-1 and TRBJ2-7; weak D call: TRBD1 (5 bases). From germline, CDR1 is MNHNS and CDR2 SASEGT. This CDR3 is built from 14 residues. V dropped 5 bases and J dropped 3 bases, with 14 bases sitting between them. CDR3: CASSFDSEGYEQYF. CDR3 sequence (DNA): TGTGCCAGCAGTTTTGACAGCGAAGGCTACGAGCAGTACTTC.

This clone has just one count. The chain carries TRBV6-1 and TRBJ2-3, with TRBD2 identical over 8 bases. Germline-derived CDR1 and CDR2 are MNHNS and SASEGT. This CDR3 contains 14 residues. With V trimmed by 6 bases and J by 4 bases, 6 bases remained unmatched. The CDR3 DNA reads as TGTGCCAGCAGACGGAGCGGGAGTGCAGATACGCAGTATTTT. Its translation is CASRRSGSADTQYF.

CDR3 protein: CASSLSPTGTADTQYF. CDR3 bases: TGTGCCAGCAGTTTAAGTCCCACGGGAACCGCTGATACGCAGTATTTT. The chain uses TRBV27 and TRBJ2-3; D might be TRBD2 (5 bases). This CDR3 spans 16 amino acids. Trimming shortened V by 2 bases and J by 6 bases, and 18 bases separated the two germline ends. Looked up from germline, CDR1 is MNHEY and CDR2 is SMNVEV (reference sequence).